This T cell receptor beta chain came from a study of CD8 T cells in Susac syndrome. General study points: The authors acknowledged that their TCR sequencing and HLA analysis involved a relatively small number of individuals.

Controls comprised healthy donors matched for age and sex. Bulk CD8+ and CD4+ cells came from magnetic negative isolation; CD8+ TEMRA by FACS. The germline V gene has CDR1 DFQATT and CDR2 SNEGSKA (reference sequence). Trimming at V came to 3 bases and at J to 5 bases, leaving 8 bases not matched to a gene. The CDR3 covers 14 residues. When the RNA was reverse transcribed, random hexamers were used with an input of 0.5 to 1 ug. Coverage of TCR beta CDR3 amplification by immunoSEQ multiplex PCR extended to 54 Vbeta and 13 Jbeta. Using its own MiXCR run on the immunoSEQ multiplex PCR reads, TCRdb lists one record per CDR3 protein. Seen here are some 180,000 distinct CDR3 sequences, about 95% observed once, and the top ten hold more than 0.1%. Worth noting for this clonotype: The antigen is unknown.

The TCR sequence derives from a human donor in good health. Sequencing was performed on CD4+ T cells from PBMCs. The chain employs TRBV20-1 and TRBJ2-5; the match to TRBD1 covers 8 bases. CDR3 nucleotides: TGCAGTGCTAGGGTCAGGGGGCGACAGGAGACCCAGTACTTC. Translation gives CSARVRGRQETQYF.